This T cell receptor (beta chain) was recorded in a study of patients and donors after allogeneic stem cell transplantation (dated by TCRdb to between 2020 and 2021). Library method: RT-PCR. The sequencing machine was a NextSeq 550. The public reads were reprocessed in TCRdb via fastp at Q25 and MiXCR, keeping in-frame beta chains. For every CDR3 protein sequence, its rows merge into one entry that carries the most common genes and DNA. This sample gives roughly 30,000 distinct CDR3 sequences in total; 6.5% to 7% of them show up just once. About 32% of the sample is taken by the ten largest. This clonotype was observed many times. Its antigen is unknown. There are no base qualities to consult, and no much larger clone falls within one base. The CDR3 goes from the cysteine to the phenylalanine over 14 residues. The DNA shown is the 42-base CDR3, in frame from base 1. The junction carries 11 bases between V and J, which are trimmed by 2 bases and 5 bases respectively. In the germline V gene (reference sequence), CDR1 corresponds to SGHKS and CDR2 to YYEKEE.

The sample comprised blood, either unsorted or a sorted T cell fraction (not recorded which). This clonotype was obtained from a human donor who was either an allogeneic HSCT recipient or a stem cell or donor lymphocyte infusion donor (not recorded which). It is not recorded whose cells these are; they may come from a transplant donor. Recombination linked TRBV5-5 to TRBJ1-5; TRBD1 is a possible D gene, resting on 5 matching bases. The CDR3 region: CASSLRGIDQPQHF. The nucleotide sequence is TGTGCCAGCAGCTTAAGGGGAATCGATCAGCCCCAGCATTTT.